The TCR beta chain described here comes from a study of cytomegalovirus exposure and HLA in healthy donors. Across the study: Earlier, 100 million to 120 million unique TCR beta sequences were recovered from approximately 180 million T cells by an analysis.

60 Vbeta and 13 Jbeta primers were used in PCR. Sequencing used immunoSEQ multiplex PCR; TCRdb keeps in-frame clones, though not all of them. The repertoire has 150,000 to 200,000 clones, just under 80% of them found once; the top ten carry around 3%. With respect to this clone: What it binds is not known.

Points from the study as a whole: Accounts indicate the classifier identified cytomegalovirus status with strong specificity and sensitivity. Reports state that TCR beta sequences accurately predicted most subjects' HLA-A and HLA-B alleles.

Germline lookup yields CDR1 SGHTA and CDR2 FQGNSA. The CDR3 length is 14 residues. Trimming at V came to 5 bases and at J to 4 bases, leaving 3 bases not matched to a gene. The clonotype originates from a woman in her forties or fifties in good health and CMV-seropositive. Sequencing input: PBMCs. This chain connects TRBV7-2 to TRBJ1-3, with 9 bases fitting TRBD1. CDR3 amino acids: CASSPGTGGNTIYF. CDR3 sequence (DNA): TGTGCCAGCAGCCCGGGGACAGGGGGAAACACCATATATTTT.